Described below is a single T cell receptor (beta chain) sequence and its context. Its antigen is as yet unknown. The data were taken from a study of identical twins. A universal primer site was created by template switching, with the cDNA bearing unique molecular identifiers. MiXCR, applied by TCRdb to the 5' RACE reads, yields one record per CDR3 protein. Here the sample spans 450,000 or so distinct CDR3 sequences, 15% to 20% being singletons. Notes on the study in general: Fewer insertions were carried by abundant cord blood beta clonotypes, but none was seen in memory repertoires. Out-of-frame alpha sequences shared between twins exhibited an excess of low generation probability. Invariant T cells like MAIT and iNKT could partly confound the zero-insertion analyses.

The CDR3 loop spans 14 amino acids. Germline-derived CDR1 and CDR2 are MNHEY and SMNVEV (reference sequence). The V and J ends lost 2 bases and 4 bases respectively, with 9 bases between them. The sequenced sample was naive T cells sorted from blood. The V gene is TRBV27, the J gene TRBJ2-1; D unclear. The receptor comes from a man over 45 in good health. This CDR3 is CASSLEWRYNEQFF. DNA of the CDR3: TGTGCCAGCAGTTTAGAGTGGCGGTACAATGAGCAGTTCTTC.